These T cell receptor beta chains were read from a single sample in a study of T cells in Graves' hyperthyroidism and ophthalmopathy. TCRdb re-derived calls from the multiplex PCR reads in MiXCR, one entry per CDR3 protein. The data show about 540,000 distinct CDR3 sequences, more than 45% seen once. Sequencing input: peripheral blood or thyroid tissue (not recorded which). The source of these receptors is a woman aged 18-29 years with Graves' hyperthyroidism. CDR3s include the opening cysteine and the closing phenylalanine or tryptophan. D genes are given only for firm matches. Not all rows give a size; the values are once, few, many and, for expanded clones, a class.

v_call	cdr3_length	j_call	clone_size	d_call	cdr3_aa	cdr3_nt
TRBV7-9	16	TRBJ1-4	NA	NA	CASSWDGGSTNEKLFF	TGTGCCAGCAGCTGGGACGGGGGGTCAACTAATGAAAAACTGTTTTTT
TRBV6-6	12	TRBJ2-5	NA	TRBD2	CASSRREMTQYF	TGTGCCAGCAGTCGGCGGGAGATGACCCAGTACTTC
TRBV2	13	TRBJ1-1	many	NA	CASSGGRNTEAFF	TGTGCCAGCAGCGGGGGCAGGAACACTGAAGCTTTCTTT
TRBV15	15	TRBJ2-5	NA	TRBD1	CATSRADRQVQPQYF	TGTGCCACCAGCAGAGCGGACAGGCAGGTTCAGCCCCAGTACTTC
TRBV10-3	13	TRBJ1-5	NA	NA	CATLEPSNQPQHF	TGTGCCACCCTAGAGCCCTCCAATCAGCCCCAGCATTTT
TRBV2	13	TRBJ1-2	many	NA	CATQNRESYGYTF	TGTGCCACACAAAACAGGGAAAGCTATGGCTACACCTTC
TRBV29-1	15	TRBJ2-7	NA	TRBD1	CSVERTGRGSYEQYF	TGCAGCGTTGAGCGGACAGGGAGAGGTTCCTACGAGCAGTACTTC
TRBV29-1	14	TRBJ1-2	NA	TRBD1	CSVEEAGGDDGYTF	TGCAGCGTTGAAGAAGCAGGGGGCGATGATGGCTACACCTTC
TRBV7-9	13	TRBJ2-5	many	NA	CASSLRPRETQYF	TGTGCCAGCAGTCTCCGGCCCCGGGAGACCCAGTACTTC
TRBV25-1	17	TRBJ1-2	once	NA	CASSEYGTGPSNYGYTF	TGTGCCAGCAGTGAATACGGTACAGGTCCCTCTAACTATGGCTACACCTTC
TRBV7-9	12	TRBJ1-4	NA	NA	CATGWRNEKLFF	TGTGCCACGGGCTGGAGGAATGAAAAACTGTTTTTT
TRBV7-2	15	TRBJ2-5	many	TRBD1	CASSPRDRGLETQYF	TGTGCCAGCAGCCCCCGGGACAGGGGGCTGGAGACCCAGTACTTC
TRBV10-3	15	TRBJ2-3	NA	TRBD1	CAISETGASTDTQYF	TGTGCCATCAGTGAGACAGGGGCCAGCACAGATACGCAGTATTTT
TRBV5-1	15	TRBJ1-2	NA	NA	CASSLGGVSNYGYTF	TGTGCCAGCAGCCTGGGAGGTGTCAGTAACTATGGCTACACCTTC
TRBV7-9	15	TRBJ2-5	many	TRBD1	CASSSYGTGEETQYF	TGTGCCAGCAGCTCCTACGGGACAGGGGAAGAGACCCAGTACTTC
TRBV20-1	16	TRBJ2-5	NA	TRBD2	CSARVGGTSVKETQYF	TGCAGTGCTAGAGTCGGCGGGACTAGCGTGAAAGAGACCCAGTACTTC
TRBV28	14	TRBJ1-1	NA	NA	CATAAGPDGSEAFF	TGTGCCACCGCGGCAGGGCCCGATGGGTCTGAAGCTTTCTTT
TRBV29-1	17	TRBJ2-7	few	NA	CSVVRGQLSPRRYEQYF	TGCAGCGTAGTGAGAGGTCAATTGTCGCCACGGAGATACGAGCAGTACTTC
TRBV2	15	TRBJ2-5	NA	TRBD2	CASTPYGAGGETQYF	TGTGCCAGCACCCCATACGGAGCGGGGGGGGAGACCCAGTACTTC
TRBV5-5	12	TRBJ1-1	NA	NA	CASSFGGVEAFF	TGTGCCAGCAGCTTTGGCGGAGTTGAAGCTTTCTTT
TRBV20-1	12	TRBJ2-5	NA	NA	CSARRESETQYF	TGCAGTGCTAGACGGGAGTCAGAGACCCAGTACTTC
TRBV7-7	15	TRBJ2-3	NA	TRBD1	CASSLGAGGRNTQYF	TGTGCCAGCAGCTTAGGTGCAGGGGGCCGGAATACGCAGTATTTT
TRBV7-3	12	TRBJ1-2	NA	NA	CASSPSEGPCSF	TGTGCCAGCAGCCCCTCGGAGGGACCCTGCTCCTTC
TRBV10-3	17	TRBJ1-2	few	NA	CAISELIHPGAFYGYTF	TGTGCCATCAGTGAGTTGATCCACCCCGGGGCATTCTATGGCTACACCTTC
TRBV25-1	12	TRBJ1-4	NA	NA	CARVRARVSVFF	TGTGCTAGAGTGCGGGCCCGGGTTAGTGTGTTTTTT
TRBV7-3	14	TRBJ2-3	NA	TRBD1	CSVEGTGSTDTQYF	TGCAGCGTTGAAGGGACAGGCAGCACAGATACGCAGTATTTT
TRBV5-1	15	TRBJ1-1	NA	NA	CASSASGDLNTEAFF	TGCGCCAGCAGCGCATCAGGGGATTTGAACACTGAAGCTTTCTTT
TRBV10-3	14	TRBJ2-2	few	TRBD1	CAISGTGVNGELFF	TGTGCCATCAGTGGGACAGGCGTTAACGGGGAGCTGTTTTTT
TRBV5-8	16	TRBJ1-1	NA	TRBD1	CASSLEQGPENTEAFF	TGTGCCAGCAGCTTGGAACAGGGGCCTGAGAACACTGAAGCTTTCTTT
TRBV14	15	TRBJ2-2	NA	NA	CASSQVIGTTGELFF	TGTGCCAGCAGCCAAGTCATAGGGACCACCGGGGAGCTGTTTTTT
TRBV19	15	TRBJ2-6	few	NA	CASTTGISGANVLTF	TGTGCCAGTACTACAGGGATTTCTGGGGCCAACGTCCTGACTTTC
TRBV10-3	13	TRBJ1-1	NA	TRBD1	CAISGDRVDEAFF	TGTGCCATCAGTGGGGACAGGGTGGATGAAGCTTTCTTT
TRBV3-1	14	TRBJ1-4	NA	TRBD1	CASRLTGTDEKLFF	TGTGCCAGCAGACTGACAGGGACAGATGAAAAACTGTTTTTT
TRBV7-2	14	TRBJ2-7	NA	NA	CASSLDLTPYGQYF	TGTGCCAGCAGCTTAGATCTAACACCATACGGGCAGTACTTC
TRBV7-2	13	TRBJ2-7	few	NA	CASSSPRSYEQYF	TGTGCCAGCAGCTCCCCGCGGTCCTACGAGCAGTACTTC
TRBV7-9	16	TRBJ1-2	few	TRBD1	CASSIDRGGGWYGYTF	TGTGCCAGTAGTATAGATCGAGGGGGCGGATGGTATGGCTACACCTTC
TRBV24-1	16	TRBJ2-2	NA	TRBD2	CATSDPGTSLDNEQFF	TGTGCCACCAGTGACCCCGGGACTAGCCTCGACAATGAGCAGTTTTTT
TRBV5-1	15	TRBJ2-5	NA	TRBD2	CASSSSGGGDETQYF	TGCGCCAGCAGCTCTAGCGGGGGTGGAGACGAGACCCAGTACTTC
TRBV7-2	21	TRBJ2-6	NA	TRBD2	CASSHFGNPGLAGVGANVLTF	TGTGCCAGCAGCCATTTTGGGAATCCGGGACTAGCGGGAGTTGGGGCCAACGTCCTGACTTTC
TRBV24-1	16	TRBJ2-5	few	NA	CATSEGDVPSQETQYF	TGTGCCACCAGTGAGGGGGACGTTCCTTCTCAAGAGACCCAGTACTTC
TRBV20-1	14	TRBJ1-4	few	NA	CSARHRDRDEKLFF	TGCAGTGCTCGCCACAGGGATAGGGATGAAAAACTGTTTTTT
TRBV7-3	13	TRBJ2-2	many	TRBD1	CASSSQGTGELFF	TGTGCCAGCAGCTCACAGGGGACCGGGGAGCTGTTTTTT
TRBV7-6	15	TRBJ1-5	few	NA	CASSLYEEPNQPQHF	TGTGCCAGCAGCTTATATGAGGAGCCCAATCAGCCCCAGCATTTT
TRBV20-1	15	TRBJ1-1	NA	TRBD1	CGLRNRGRGNTEAFF	TGCGGCCTGCGGAACAGGGGGCGGGGAAACACTGAAGCTTTCTTT
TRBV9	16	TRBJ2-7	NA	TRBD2	CASSVGGTSGTYEQYF	TGTGCCAGCAGCGTAGGGGGGACTAGCGGTACCTACGAGCAGTACTTC
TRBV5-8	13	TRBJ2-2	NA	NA	CASSFGATGELFF	TGTGCCAGCAGCTTTGGGGCTACCGGGGAGCTGTTTTTT
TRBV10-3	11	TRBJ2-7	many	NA	CAISEAYGQYF	TGTGCCATCAGTGAAGCCTACGGGCAGTACTTC
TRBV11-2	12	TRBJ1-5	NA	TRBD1	CATGASNQPQHF	TGTGCTACAGGGGCCAGCAATCAGCCCCAGCATTTT
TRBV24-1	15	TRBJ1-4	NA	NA	CATSDSRIPNEELFF	TGTGCCACCAGTGATTCGAGAATCCCTAATGAAGAACTGTTTTTT
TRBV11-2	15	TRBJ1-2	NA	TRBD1	CASSFGQGVGHGYTF	TGTGCCAGCAGCTTCGGACAGGGGGTCGGCCATGGCTACACCTTC
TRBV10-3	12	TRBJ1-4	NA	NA	CAISETVEKLFF	TGTGCCATCAGTGAGACGGTTGAAAAACTGTTTTTT
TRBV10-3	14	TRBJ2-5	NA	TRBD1	CAIRIQGGAETQYF	TGTGCCATCAGGATACAGGGGGGAGCAGAGACCCAGTACTTC
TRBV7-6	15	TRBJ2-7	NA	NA	CASSTAARSQAEQYF	TGTGCCAGTAGTACCGCAGCGAGGAGTCAAGCCGAGCAGTACTTC
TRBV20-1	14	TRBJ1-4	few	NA	CSARATTTNEKLFF	TGCAGTGCTAGAGCGACTACAACTAATGAAAAACTGTTTTTT
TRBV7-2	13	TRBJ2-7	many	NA	CASSPGDPYEQYF	TGTGCCAGCAGCCCCGGGGATCCCTACGAGCAGTACTTC
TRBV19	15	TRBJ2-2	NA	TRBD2	CASSSPRGAGGELFF	TGTGCCAGTAGTTCCCCGCGGGGGGCCGGCGGGGAGCTGTTTTTT
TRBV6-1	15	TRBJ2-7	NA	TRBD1	CASSPGTGAIYEQYF	TGTGCCAGCAGTCCCGGGACAGGGGCAATCTACGAGCAGTACTTC
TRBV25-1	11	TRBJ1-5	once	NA	CAILIDQPQHF	TGTGCCATCCTTATCGATCAGCCCCAGCATTTT